The 21 T cell receptor beta chains presented below share a single source sample, sequenced in a study of regulatory T cells in long-lasting Graves disease. Arm-PCR of CDR3 regions with iRepertoire HTBI primers generated TCR beta libraries. MiXCR, applied by TCRdb to the multiplex PCR reads, yields one record per CDR3 protein. Here the sample spans roughly 420,000 distinct CDR3 sequences, roughly 15% being singletons. Time point defined: newly diagnosed GD, antithyroid drugs for less than 3 months. Isolated PBMC RNA provided the starting material for the TCR library. These data are also associated with another study on T cells in Graves' hyperthyroidism and ophthalmopathy.

The source was peripheral blood mononuclear cells (PBMCs), collected at new diagnosis, from a patient treated with antithyroid drugs. All receptors come from a woman in her 30s with Graves disease.

This clonotype was detected many times. The rearrangement links TRBV13 to TRBJ2-7; 12 positions agree with TRBD2. There are 16 residues in the CDR3. CDR1 and CDR2 (germline): PRHDT, FYEKMQ (reference sequence). V trimming: 4 bases; J trimming: 3 bases; junction bases outside the gene matches: 7. CDR3 bases: TGTGCCAGCAGCTCCAGTCGGACTAGCGGGGTCTACGAGCAGTACTTC. This codes for CASSSSRTSGVYEQYF. The complete variable domain, with remaining parts taken from reference TRBV13 and TRBJ2-7, reads AAGVIQSPRHLIKEKRETATLKCYPIPRHDTVYWYQQGPGQDPQFLISFYEKMQSDKGSIPDRFSAQQFSDYHSELNMSSLELGDSALYFCASSSSRTSGVYEQYFGPGTRLTVT.

In this sample, this clonotype turned up many times. The chain links TRBV6-5 to TRBJ2-1; TRBD1 is a possible D gene (7 bases). The closer fit of TRBJ2-5 to the DNA end suggests the J call may be wrong. The CDR3 length is 17 residues. CDR1 and CDR2 from the germline V gene are MNHEY and SVGAGI. CDR3 sequence reads: CASSYLSGTPPGGTQYF. The DNA of the CDR3 is TGTGCCAGCAGTTACTTGTCCGGGACTCCGCCAGGGGGGACCCAGTACTTC.

There are a few counts of this clonotype. This sequence joins TRBV7-2 and TRBJ2-1; the match to TRBD2 covers 12 bases. The V gene end was trimmed by 5 bases and the J gene end by 5 bases; junction bases not matched to a gene: 4. The germline V gene has CDR1 SGHTA and CDR2 FQGNSA. CDR3 length equals 15 residues. CDR3 nucleotides: TGTGCCAGCAGCGCGACTAGCGGGAGCCACAATGAGCAGTTCTTC. Encoded protein: CASSATSGSHNEQFF.

This chain joins TRBV3-1 and TRBJ2-1, with 16 bases aligning to TRBD2. Trimming removed 0 bases from V and 11 bases from J; junction bases left unmatched: 16. Germline values: CDR1 LGHDT, CDR2 YNNKEL (reference sequence). CDR3 size: 20 residues. The CDR3 here is CASSQDLGLAGGGRMAKQFF. CDR3 nucleotide sequence: TGTGCCAGCAGCCAAGATCTGGGACTAGCGGGAGGGGGACGGATGGCCAAGCAGTTCTTC.

This clonotype was observed many times. The chain employs TRBV18 and TRBJ1-1; D possibly corresponds to TRBD1 (5 bases). Trimming pared 5 bases from V and 1 base from J, leaving 8 bases between. Looked up from germline, CDR1 is KGHSH and CDR2 is LQKENI. The CDR3 is made up of 13 amino acids. The CDR3 loop is CASSRDQNTEAFF. DNA for the CDR3: TGTGCCAGCTCAAGGGACCAGAACACTGAAGCTTTCTTT.

The sample holds many counts of this clonotype. The V gene is TRBV11-3, the J gene TRBJ2-7, with 7 bases fitting TRBD2. The CDR3 runs 16 residues. Germline V CDR1 and CDR2: SGHNT, YENEEA. V lost 4 bases, J lost 0 bases, and 9 bases stayed unmatched. The CDR3 sequence is CASSSDYLAASYEQYF. CDR3 DNA sequence: TGTGCCAGCAGCTCAGACTATCTAGCGGCCTCCTACGAGCAGTACTTC.

The J gene is TRBJ2-1, the V gene TRBV11-2, with D possibly being TRBD1 (5 bases). This CDR3 contains 13 residues. Germline V gene data show CDR1 as SGHAT and CDR2 as FQNNGV. The V end lost 4 bases, the J end lost 10 bases, and 14 bases lay between the germline ends. The CDR3: CASSSEVWGEQFF. The CDR3 nucleotides are TGTGCCAGCAGCTCCGAGGTCTGGGGCGAGCAGTTCTTC.

This sequence joins TRBV20-1 and TRBJ2-7; D is possibly TRBD2 (5 bases). CDR1 DFQATT and CDR2 SNEGSKA come from the germline V gene (reference sequence). Deletions cut 6 bases from V and 7 bases from J, with 16 bases between. The CDR3 extends over 12 amino acids. This CDR3 reads CSAHCETGEQYF. DNA for the CDR3: TGCAGTGCCCACTGTGAGACGGGAGAGCAGTACTTC.

The table lists this clonotype with many counts. The genes are TRBV30 and TRBJ2-1, with D unclear. The V and J ends lost 3 bases and 8 bases respectively, with 11 bases between them. Germline V lookup: CDR1 GTSNPN, CDR2 SVGIG (reference sequence). The CDR3 sequence is 12 residues long. CDR3 in amino acids: CAWRQRWYEQFF. CDR3 DNA: TGTGCCTGGAGACAAAGATGGTATGAGCAGTTCTTC.

About this clonotype: A much larger clone lies one base from this, so it may be a read error. The chain joins TRBV13 to TRBJ1-1, with 7 nucleotides matching TRBD1. This CDR3 is built from 16 residues. V trimming: 5 bases; J trimming: 1 base; junction bases outside the gene matches: 10. Per germline, CDR1 PRHDT and CDR2 FYEKMQ (reference sequence). CDR3: CASSRRRGLGNTEAFF. The CDR3 DNA follows: TGTGCCAGCAGCCGGAGAAGGGGGCTCGGGAACACTGAAGCTTTCTTT.

The chain links TRBV27 to TRBJ1-1; 7 bases fit TRBD1. Unmatched junction bases numbered 4, after V lost 4 bases and J lost 5 bases. This CDR3 is built from 13 residues. Germline V gene lookup returns CDR1 MNHEY and CDR2 SMNVEV (reference sequence). The CDR3 is CASSSRGRTEAFF. CDR3 sequence (DNA): TGTGCCAGCAGTTCGAGGGGGCGGACTGAAGCTTTCTTT.

Ten or more counts support this clonotype. The gene calls are TRBV6-2 or TRBV6-3 and TRBJ2-3; D may be TRBD1 (6 bases). The CDR3 spans 17 residues. Trimming left V 2 bases short and J 1 base short, with 16 bases between. Germline CDR1 and CDR2: MNHEY and SVGEGT. CDR3 nucleotide sequence: TGTGCCAGCAGTTACCCCCCCCAGGGGTCGGGCACAGATACGCAGTATTTT. It codes for CASSYPPQGSGTDTQYF.

This clonotype was seen at least ten times. The chain carries TRBV27 and TRBJ1-2; D is possibly TRBD1 (5 bases). V was pared by 2 bases and J by 4 bases, with 11 bases between. The length of the CDR3 is 14 residues. Germline V lookup: CDR1 MNHEY, CDR2 SMNVEV (reference sequence). CDR3 bases: TGTGCCAGCAGTTTAGTGCGGGGGTCCTATGGCTACACCTTC. Translation gives CASSLVRGSYGYTF.

This clonotype was seen many times. V usage is TRBV7-2 and J usage is TRBJ2-1; D may be TRBD1 or TRBD2 (6 bases each). V lost 8 bases to trimming and J lost 8 bases, with 13 bases between them. The V gene's germline CDR1 is SGHTA and CDR2 FQGNSA. CDR3 length: 12 amino acids. The CDR3 DNA follows: TGTGCCAGCGGGGCAGGGGACTATGAGCAGTTCTTC. Amino acid sequence: CASGAGDYEQFF.

This clonotype has a handful of counts. Germline is not matched at one junction end, which may reflect a read error. The chain carries TRBV28 and TRBJ2-7; D gene unclear. The germline V gene has CDR1 MDHEN and CDR2 SYDVKM. The CDR3 is 12 amino acids. The CDR3 region has the DNA TGTGCCAGCAGTTTCGGGCGTGTTCCCCCGGACTTC. Protein product: CASSFGRVPPDF.

This CDR3 reads CASSFRIQAAEAFF. Written as DNA, the CDR3 is TGTGCCAGCAGTTTCCGCATCCAGGCCGCTGAAGCTTTCTTT. The J gene is TRBJ1-1, the V gene TRBV28, with D hard to call. CDR1 is MDHEN, CDR2 SYDVKM, per germline. The CDR3 totals 14 residues. With 3 bases removed from V and 6 bases from J, the gap between germline ends came to 14 bases.

The sample holds many counts of this clonotype. The V and J genes are TRBV3-1 and TRBJ2-3; the match to TRBD2 covers 7 bases. The germline gives CDR1 LGHDT, CDR2 YNNKEL (reference sequence). J lost 0 bases, V lost 8 bases, and 2 bases had no gene match. The CDR3 covers 13 residues. CDR3 region: CASQRGSTDTQYF. CDR3 sequence (DNA): TGTGCCAGCCAGCGGGGCAGCACAGATACGCAGTATTTT.

This clonotype has a count of ten or more. V gene TRBV20-1 combines with J gene TRBJ2-2; 9 bases are a match to TRBD2. Germline V gene lookup returns CDR1 DFQATT and CDR2 SNEGSKA (reference sequence). V was pared by 5 bases and J by 2 bases, with 3 bases of the junction left unmatched. This CDR3 has 14 amino acids. CDR3 sequence (DNA): TGCAGTGCTCAGACTAGCGGTAACACCGGGGAGCTGTTTTTT. This codes for CSAQTSGNTGELFF.

Only a few counts were recorded for this clonotype. V usage is TRBV20-1 and J usage is TRBJ2-7; 7 positions match TRBD1. The CDR3 contains 11 residues. The germline gives CDR1 DFQATT, CDR2 SNEGSKA (reference sequence). The CDR3 sequence is CSSQGDYEQYF. The CDR3 DNA is TGCAGCTCCCAGGGGGACTACGAGCAGTACTTC.

This clonotype was seen a handful of times. This sequence joins TRBV9 and TRBJ1-3; unclear D gene. The V and J ends lost 0 bases and 4 bases respectively, with 11 bases between them. Germline V CDR1 and CDR2: SGDLS, YYNGEE. This CDR3 is built from 15 residues. Here the CDR3 reads CASSVAVAAGNTIYF. The CDR3 DNA reads as TGTGCCAGCAGCGTAGCGGTGGCAGCCGGAAACACCATATATTTT.

This clonotype occurred many times. This chain connects TRBV7-9 to TRBJ2-4; no firm D call. CDR3 length: 14 amino acids. Germline CDR1 and CDR2: SEHNR and FQNEAQ (reference sequence). Trimming left V 1 base short and J 1 base short, with 5 bases between. The chain's CDR3 is CASSLEVAKNIQYF. DNA of the CDR3: TGTGCCAGCAGCTTAGAGGTGGCCAAAAACATTCAGTACTTC.